Presented here are 5 T cell receptor beta chains from one specimen sequenced in a study of T cell responses to AZD1222 COVID-19 vaccine. Produced via immunoSEQ multiplex PCR; TCRdb's table is partial and in-frame only. The table has roughly 100,000 clones, 86% seen once. The material was peripheral blood, obtained on day 0 of AZD1222 vaccination. The receptors here all came from an adult in good health.

J is TRBJ2-2 and V is TRBV10-3, with TRBD2 as a possible D gene (6 bases). The germline V gene encodes CDR1 ENHRY and CDR2 SYGVKD. CDR3 length equals 14 residues. V was pared by 8 bases and J by 1 base, with 11 bases between. The CDR3 loop reads CAIGRRENTGELFF. The DNA for the CDR3 is TGTGCCATCGGGAGGAGGGAGAACACCGGGGAGCTGTTTTTT.

This chain joins TRBV11-2 and TRBJ2-3; 7 bases align to TRBD2. CDR3 size: 16 residues. Losses at the gene ends were 2 bases for V and 4 bases for J; bases not matched to a gene: 9. Germline assignment: CDR1 SGHAT and CDR2 FQNNGV. In DNA, the CDR3 is TGTGCCAGCAGCTTACCTGGCGGGAGATTCGCAGATACGCAGTATTTT. It specifies CASSLPGGRFADTQYF.

The J gene is TRBJ1-2, the V gene TRBV3-1 (or the pseudogene TRBV3-2); 8 positions agree with TRBD1. The V and J ends lost 0 bases and 7 bases, in that order; junction bases with no gene match: 7. CDR1 LGHDT and CDR2 YNNKEL come from the germline V gene (reference sequence). This CDR3 is 15 amino acids long. The CDR3 DNA is TGTGCCAGCAGCCAAGACCCAGGGGGCGCAAGTGGCTACACCTTC. It codes for CASSQDPGGASGYTF.

The chain links TRBV7-9 to TRBJ2-7; D gene ambiguous. V dropped 5 bases and J dropped 0 bases, with 5 bases sitting between them. The germline V gene has CDR1 SEHNR and CDR2 FQNEAQ (reference sequence). CDR3 length equals 12 residues. The CDR3 DNA follows: TGTGCCAGCAGCCCGATCTCCTACGAGCAGTACTTC. Amino acids: CASSPISYEQYF. Complete variable domain (other parts from reference TRBV7-9 and TRBJ2-7): DTGVSQNPRHKITKRGQNVTFRCDPISEHNRLYWYRQTLGQGPEFLTYFQNEAQLEKSRLLSDRFSAERPKGSFSTLEIQRTEQGDSAMYLCASSPISYEQYFGPGTRLTVT.

This chain connects TRBV4-2 to TRBJ2-2, with TRBD1 matching over 10 bases. The CDR3 extends over 17 amino acids. Per germline, CDR1 LGHNA and CDR2 YNFKEQ. V dropped 1 base and J dropped 5; count of bases not matched to a gene: 7. The CDR3 reads CASSQGSGQGGTGELFF. The DNA of the CDR3 is TGTGCCAGCAGCCAAGGGTCTGGACAGGGGGGGACCGGGGAGCTGTTTTTT.